The 13 T cell receptor beta chains in this list originate from one sample, sequenced in a study of T cells after yellow fever vaccination. MiXCR, run by TCRdb on the 5' RACE reads, gives a single entry per CDR3 protein. The sample gives some 400,000 distinct CDR3 sequences, under 7.5% of which show up once; around 16% is in the top ten. The sequenced sample was PBMCs, obtained 5 days after the yellow fever booster vaccination. All receptors derive from a man in his thirties or forties who received the YFV17D yellow fever vaccine.

This clonotype was detected ten times or more. The chain is built from TRBV7-9 and TRBJ2-5; the match to TRBD2 covers 8 bases. CDR1 is SEHNR and CDR2 is FQNEAQ in the germline V gene (reference sequence). There are 14 residues in the CDR3. The J segment lost 4 bases and the V segment lost 5 bases, leaving 6 bases of the junction unmatched. The CDR3 loop reads CASSQSGSRETQYF. The CDR3, as DNA: TGTGCCAGCAGCCAAAGCGGGAGCAGAGAGACCCAGTACTTC.

This clonotype was seen ten or more times. The chain links TRBV10-3 to TRBJ2-7; 9 positions agree with TRBD1. CDR3 length: 17 amino acids. Trimming cost V 0 bases and J 2 bases; bases outside gene matches: 8. Germline CDR1 and CDR2: ENHRY and SYGVKD. Here the CDR3 reads CAISESLPGQGAYEQYF. As DNA, the CDR3 is TGTGCCATCAGTGAGTCATTGCCGGGACAGGGAGCCTACGAGCAGTACTTC.

This clonotype occurred many times. V and J are TRBV12-3 or TRBV12-4 and TRBJ2-5, with 12 bases lining up with TRBD2. V gave up 4 bases and J gave up 7 bases; unmatched junction bases: 10. The CDR3 is 16 amino acids. The CDR3 protein is CASSSGLAGSGGTQYF. CDR3 sequence (DNA): TGTGCCAGCAGTTCCGGACTAGCGGGGTCAGGGGGGACCCAGTACTTC.

This clonotype was counted at least ten times. The chain's CDR3 is CSVARYDTQETQYF. CDR3 DNA sequence: TGCAGCGTTGCCAGATATGACACCCAAGAGACCCAGTACTTC. The gene calls are TRBV29-1 and TRBJ2-5; D is unclear. CDR1 and CDR2 (germline): SQVTM, ANQGSEA. This CDR3 contains 14 residues. Deletions cut 4 bases from V and 1 base from J, with 13 bases between.

The genes are TRBV5-1 and TRBJ1-6; D perhaps matches TRBD1 (6 bases). V lost 2 bases, J lost 9 bases, and 15 bases lay in between. The length of the CDR3 is 15 residues. The germline V gene has CDR1 SGHRS and CDR2 YFSETQ. The CDR3 here is CASSFGGVEGSPLHF. CDR3 bases: TGCGCCAGCAGCTTCGGGGGCGTCGAAGGTTCACCCCTCCACTTT.

The J gene is TRBJ1-5, the V gene TRBV12-3 or TRBV12-4; D gene uncertain. The CDR3 has 14 amino acids. V was pared by 3 bases and J by 4 bases, with 10 bases between. CDR3: CASSFSQENQPQHF. The CDR3 nucleotides are TGTGCCAGCAGTTTTTCCCAGGAAAATCAGCCCCAGCATTTT.

This clonotype has a count of ten or more. V and J are TRBV9 and TRBJ2-3; D is possibly TRBD2 (6 bases). Germline CDR1 and CDR2: SGDLS and YYNGEE. Trimming left V 4 bases short and J 6 bases short, with 9 bases between. The CDR3 contains 12 residues. The CDR3 DNA follows: TGTGCCAGCAGCACGGAGGGGGATACGCAGTATTTT. This translates into CASSTEGDTQYF.

This clonotype was observed many times. The CDR3: CASSPGLGDTDTQYF. DNA for the CDR3: TGTGCCAGCAGTCCCGGACTCGGGGACACAGATACGCAGTATTTT. The rearrangement joins TRBV6-1 to TRBJ2-3; possible D gene TRBD2, 5 bases. This CDR3 is 15 amino acids long. V lost 5 bases, J lost 2 bases, and 14 bases lay in between. Germline CDR1 is MNHNS and CDR2 is SASEGT.

This clonotype occurred a few times. This rearrangement joins TRBV6-1 to TRBJ2-7; D unresolved. CDR1 and CDR2 (germline): MNHNS, SASEGT. With 7 bases removed from V and 0 bases from J, the gap between germline ends came to 16 bases. CDR3 length equals 15 residues. For the CDR3, the DNA is TGTGCCAGCATGGGGTCAGGCGGACCCTCCTACGAGCAGTACTTC. This gives the protein CASMGSGGPSYEQYF.

The table lists this clonotype with a few counts. The chain uses TRBV29-1 and TRBJ1-2; D is unresolved. The CDR3 has 11 residues. V lost 5 bases, J lost 8 bases, and 12 bases lay in between. Germline CDR1 and CDR2: SQVTM and ANQGSEA. The CDR3 sequence is CSVRVAWGYTF. The CDR3 nucleotides are TGCAGCGTTAGGGTGGCTTGGGGCTACACCTTC.

This clonotype was seen many times. The chain employs TRBV24-1 and TRBJ2-2; the D is unclear. This CDR3 spans 12 amino acids. The V end lost 12 bases, the J end lost 0 bases, and 7 bases lay between the germline ends. The germline CDR1 and CDR2 sequences are KGHDR and SFDVKD. CDR3 bases: TGTGCCGGCCCTTCGAACACCGGGGAGCTGTTTTTT. Translating gives CAGPSNTGELFF.

This clonotype showed up many times. The chain links TRBV7-8 to TRBJ2-5; D is unclear. This CDR3 comprises 13 residues. V shed 1 base and J shed 1 base, with 4 bases lying between them. Germline CDR1 and CDR2: SGHVS and FQNEAQ. CDR3 region: CASSLVIQETQYF. CDR3 bases: TGTGCCAGCAGCTTAGTAATCCAAGAGACCCAGTACTTC.

The CDR3 here is CAWSLTVNYGYTF. The DNA of the CDR3 is TGTGCCTGGAGTTTGACGGTCAACTATGGCTACACCTTC. The chain combines TRBV30 with TRBJ1-2, with D unclear. Germline CDR1 and CDR2: GTSNPN and SVGIG (reference sequence). Trimming shortened V by 2 bases and J by 2 bases, and 9 bases separated the two germline ends. The CDR3 extends over 13 amino acids.